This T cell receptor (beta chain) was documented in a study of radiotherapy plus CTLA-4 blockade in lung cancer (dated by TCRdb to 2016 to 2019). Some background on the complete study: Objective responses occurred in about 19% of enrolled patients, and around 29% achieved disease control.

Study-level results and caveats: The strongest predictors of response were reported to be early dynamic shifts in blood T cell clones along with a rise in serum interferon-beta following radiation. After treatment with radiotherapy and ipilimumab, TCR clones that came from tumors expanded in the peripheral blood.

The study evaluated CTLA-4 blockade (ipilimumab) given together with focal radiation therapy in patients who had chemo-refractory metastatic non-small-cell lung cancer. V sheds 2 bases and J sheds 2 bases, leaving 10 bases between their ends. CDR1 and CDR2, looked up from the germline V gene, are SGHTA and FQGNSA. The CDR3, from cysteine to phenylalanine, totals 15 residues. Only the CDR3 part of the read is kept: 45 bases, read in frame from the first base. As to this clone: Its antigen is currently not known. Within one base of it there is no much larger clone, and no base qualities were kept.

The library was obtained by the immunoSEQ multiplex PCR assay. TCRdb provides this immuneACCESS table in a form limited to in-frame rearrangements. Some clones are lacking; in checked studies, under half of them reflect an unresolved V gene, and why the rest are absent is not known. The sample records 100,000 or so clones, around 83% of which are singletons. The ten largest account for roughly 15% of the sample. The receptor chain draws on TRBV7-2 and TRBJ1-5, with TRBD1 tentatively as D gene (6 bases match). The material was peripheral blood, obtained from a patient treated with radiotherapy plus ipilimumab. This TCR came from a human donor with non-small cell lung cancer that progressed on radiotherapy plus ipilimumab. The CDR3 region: CASSLNRVGNQPQHF. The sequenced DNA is TGTGCCAGCAGCTTAAACAGGGTCGGCAATCAGCCCCAGCATTTT.